This T cell receptor beta chain was captured by sequencing in a study of blood T cell repertoires in COVID-19. Turning to the study itself: The United States, Italy and Spain supplied acute and convalescent COVID-19 samples. PBMCs, B-cell-depleted T cells, or T cells were the source of the cDNA or gDNA that made up the material.

Categorization into cohorts depended on clinical history that participants reported. TCRdb's table, derived via immunoSEQ multiplex PCR, lists solely in-frame clones and lacks some. Among fewer than 500,000 clones listed, 70% to 90% were seen once. This CDR3 spans 14 amino acids. Germline V gene lookup returns CDR1 MNHEY and CDR2 SVGAGI. Unmatched junction bases numbered 7, after V lost 6 bases and J lost 8 bases. The sequence was collected from a woman between 18 and 30 years old with acute COVID-19. The sample taken for sequencing was PBMCs or T cells enriched from blood (not recorded which). The V call is TRBV6-5, the J call TRBJ2-4; 10 nucleotides match TRBD1. The chain's CDR3 is CASSLDRGRYIQYF. The CDR3 DNA sequence: TGTGCCAGCAGCCTAGACAGGGGGCGTTACATTCAGTACTTC.